Below are 3 T cell receptor beta chains sequenced from a single sample in a study of vaccination effects on CD4 cells after COVID-19. Antigen-specific CD4+ T cells expanded by the ViraFEST assay with viral peptide pools were then sequenced. Culture lasted roughly 9 days before CD4+ T cell isolation. Vaccinees lacked prior SARS-CoV-2 infection and tested negative for nucleocapsid antibodies. For these TCRs, the target antigens are not known. Some clones are missing from TCRdb's copy, which holds only in-frame ones; the method was immunoSEQ multiplex PCR. The sample records 62,000 or so clones, roughly 80% being singletons. The sequencing here drew on CD4+ T cells from PBMCs cultured with SARS-CoV-2 spike peptides, taken before COVID-19 vaccination. These TCRs come from a human donor who received a COVID-19 vaccine.

The chain recombines TRBV9 with TRBJ2-2; tentatively, D is TRBD1 (6 bases). The V gene lost 4 bases and the J gene lost 0 bases, with 10 bases spanning the gap. The germline V gene encodes CDR1 SGDLS and CDR2 YYNGEE. The CDR3 contains 15 residues. CDR3 in DNA: TGTGCCAGCAGCCTGGGACAACCGAACACCGGGGAGCTGTTTTTT. Its translation is CASSLGQPNTGELFF.

In its sample, this clone was seen once. The sample holds other DNA sequences that translate to the same CDR3. The rearrangement links TRBV7-2 to TRBJ2-3; D not resolved. The CDR3 is 11 amino acids. Trimming stripped 3 bases from V and 2 bases from J, with 0 bases between. The germline CDR1 and CDR2 sequences are SGHTA and FQGNSA. The CDR3: CASSFTDTQYF. In nucleotides, the CDR3 is TGTGCCAGCAGCTTCACAGATACGCAGTATTTT. Combining the CDR3 with reference TRBV7-2 and TRBJ2-3 gives the whole variable domain GAGVSQSPSNKVTEKGKDVELRCDPISGHTALYWYRQSLGQGLEFLIYFQGNSAPDKSGLPSDRFSAERTGGSVSTLTIQRTQQEDSAVYLCASSFTDTQYFGPGTRLTVL.

This clone was recorded only once. V is TRBV5-6 and J is TRBJ2-4, with 8 bases aligning to TRBD1. With V trimmed by 0 bases and J by 0 bases, 8 bases remained unmatched. The CDR3 covers 18 residues. Looked up from germline, CDR1 is SGHDT and CDR2 is YYEEEE. The CDR3 nucleotides are TGTGCCAGCAGCTTGGGGCCGGGACAGGACTTAGCCAAAAACATTCAGTACTTC. It specifies CASSLGPGQDLAKNIQYF.